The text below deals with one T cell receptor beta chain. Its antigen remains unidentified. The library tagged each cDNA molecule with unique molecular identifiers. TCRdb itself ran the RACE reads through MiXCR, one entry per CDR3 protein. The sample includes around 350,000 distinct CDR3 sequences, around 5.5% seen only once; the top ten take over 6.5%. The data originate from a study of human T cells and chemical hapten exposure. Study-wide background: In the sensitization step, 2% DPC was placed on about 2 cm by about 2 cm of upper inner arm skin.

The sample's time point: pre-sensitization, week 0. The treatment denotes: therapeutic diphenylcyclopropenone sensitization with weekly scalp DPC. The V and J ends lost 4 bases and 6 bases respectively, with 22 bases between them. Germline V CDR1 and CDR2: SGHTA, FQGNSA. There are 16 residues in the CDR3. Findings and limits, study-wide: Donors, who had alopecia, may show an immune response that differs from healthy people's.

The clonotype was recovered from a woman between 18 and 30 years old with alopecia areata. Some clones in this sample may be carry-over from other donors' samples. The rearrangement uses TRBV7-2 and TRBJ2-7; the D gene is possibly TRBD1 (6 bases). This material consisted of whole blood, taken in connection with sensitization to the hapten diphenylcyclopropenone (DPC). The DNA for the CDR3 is TGTGCCAGCAGCTCCCCCCGAGGGACAACCGGCTCCGAGCAGTACTTC. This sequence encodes CASSSPRGTTGSEQYF.